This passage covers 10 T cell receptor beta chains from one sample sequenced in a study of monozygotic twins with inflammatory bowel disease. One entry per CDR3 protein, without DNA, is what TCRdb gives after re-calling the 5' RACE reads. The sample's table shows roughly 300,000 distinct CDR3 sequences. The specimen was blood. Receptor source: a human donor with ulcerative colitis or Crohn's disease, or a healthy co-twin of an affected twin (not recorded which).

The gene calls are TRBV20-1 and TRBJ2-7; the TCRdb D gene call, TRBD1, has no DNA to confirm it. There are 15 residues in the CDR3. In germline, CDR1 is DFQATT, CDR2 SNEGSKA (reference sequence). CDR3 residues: CSATDRSARTYEQYF.

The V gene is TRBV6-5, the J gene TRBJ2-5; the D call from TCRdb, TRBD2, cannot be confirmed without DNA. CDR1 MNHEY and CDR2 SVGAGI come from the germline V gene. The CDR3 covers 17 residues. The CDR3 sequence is CASSTRSSGYIQETQYF.

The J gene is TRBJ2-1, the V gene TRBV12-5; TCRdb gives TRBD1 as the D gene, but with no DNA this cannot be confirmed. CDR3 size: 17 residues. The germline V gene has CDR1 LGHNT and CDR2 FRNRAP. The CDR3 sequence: CASGLVYGQGIYNEQFF.

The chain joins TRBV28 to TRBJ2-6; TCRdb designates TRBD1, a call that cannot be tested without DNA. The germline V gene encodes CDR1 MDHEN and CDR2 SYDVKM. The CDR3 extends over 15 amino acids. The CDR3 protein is CASSLGATGANVLTF.

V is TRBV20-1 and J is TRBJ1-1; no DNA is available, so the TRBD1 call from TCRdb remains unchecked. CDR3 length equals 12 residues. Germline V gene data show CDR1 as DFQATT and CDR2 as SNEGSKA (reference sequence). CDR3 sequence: CIPGTDFTEAFF.

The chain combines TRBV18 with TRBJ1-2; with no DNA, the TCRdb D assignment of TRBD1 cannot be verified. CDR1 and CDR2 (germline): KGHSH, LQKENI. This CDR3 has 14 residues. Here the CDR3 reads CASSTYTGEDGYTF.

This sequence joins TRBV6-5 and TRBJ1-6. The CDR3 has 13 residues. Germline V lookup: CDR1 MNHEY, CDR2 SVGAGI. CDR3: CASSAPSSSALHF.

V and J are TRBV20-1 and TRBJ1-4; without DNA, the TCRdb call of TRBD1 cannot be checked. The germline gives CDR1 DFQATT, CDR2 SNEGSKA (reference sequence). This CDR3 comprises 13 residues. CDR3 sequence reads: CSASSGADEKLFF.

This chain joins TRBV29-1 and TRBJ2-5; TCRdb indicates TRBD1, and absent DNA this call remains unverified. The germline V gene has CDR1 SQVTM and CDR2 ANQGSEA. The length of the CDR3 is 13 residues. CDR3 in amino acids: CSGKTGFGETQYF.

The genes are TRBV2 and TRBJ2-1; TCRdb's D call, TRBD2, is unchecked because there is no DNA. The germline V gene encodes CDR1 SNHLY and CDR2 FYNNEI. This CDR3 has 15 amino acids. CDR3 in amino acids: CASRRGGGSNNEQFF. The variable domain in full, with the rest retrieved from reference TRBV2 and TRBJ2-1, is EPEVTQTPSHQVTQMGQEVILRCVPISNHLYFYWYRQILGQKVEFLVSFYNNEISEKSEIFDDQFSVERPDGSNFTLKIRSTKLEDSAMYFCASRRGGGSNNEQFFGPGTRLTVL.